This T cell receptor (beta chain) appears in the sequencing data of a study of T cell repertoires in cytomegalovirus infection. Study-wide results and limits: Adding up the frequency of public TCR beta families identified people who carried CMV plus the relevant HLA.

TCRdb re-derived calls from the reads in MiXCR, one entry per CDR3 protein. The sample carries some 220,000 distinct CDR3 sequences, under 8.5% recorded once. In the case of this clonotype: Its antigen is unknown.

This CDR3 is 15 amino acids long. Trimming left V 3 bases short and J 4 bases short, with 15 bases between. In germline, CDR1 is SGHVS, CDR2 FQNEAQ. The rearrangement joins TRBV7-8 to TRBJ1-2, with D possibly being TRBD1 (5 bases). This TCR was recovered from a human donor in good health (CMV status not recorded). Some clones in this sample may be carry-over from other donors' samples. Source material: PBMCs. Here the CDR3 DNA reads TGTGCCAGCAGCTTGGCAACTGACAGCGCCTATGGCTACACCTTC. This gives the protein CASSLATDSAYGYTF.